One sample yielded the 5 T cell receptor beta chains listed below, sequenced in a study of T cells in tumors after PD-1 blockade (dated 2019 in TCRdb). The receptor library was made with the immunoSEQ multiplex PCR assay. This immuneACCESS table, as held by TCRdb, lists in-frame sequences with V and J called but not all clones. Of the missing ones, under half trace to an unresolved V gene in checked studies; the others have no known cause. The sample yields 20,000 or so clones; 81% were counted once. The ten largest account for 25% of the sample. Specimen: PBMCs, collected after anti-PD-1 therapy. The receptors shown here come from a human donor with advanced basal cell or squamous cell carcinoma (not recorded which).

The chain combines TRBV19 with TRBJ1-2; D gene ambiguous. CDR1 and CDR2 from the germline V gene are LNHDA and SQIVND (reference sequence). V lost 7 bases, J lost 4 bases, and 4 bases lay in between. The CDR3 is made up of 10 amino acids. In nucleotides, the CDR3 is TGTGCCAGTAACGGCTATGGCTACACCTTC. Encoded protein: CASNGYGYTF.

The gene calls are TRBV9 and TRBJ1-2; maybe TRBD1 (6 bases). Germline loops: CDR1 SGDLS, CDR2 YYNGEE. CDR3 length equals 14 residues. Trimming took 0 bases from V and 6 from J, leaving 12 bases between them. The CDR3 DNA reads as TGTGCCAGCAGCGTAGCGACCTCAGGGGATGGCTACACCTTC. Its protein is CASSVATSGDGYTF.

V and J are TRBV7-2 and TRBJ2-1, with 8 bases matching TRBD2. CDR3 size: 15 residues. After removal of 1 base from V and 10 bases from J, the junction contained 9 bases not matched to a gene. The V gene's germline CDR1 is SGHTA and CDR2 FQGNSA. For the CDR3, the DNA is TGTGCCAGCAGCTTAGGGGGACTAGTTATCAGGGAGCAGTTCTTC. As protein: CASSLGGLVIREQFF. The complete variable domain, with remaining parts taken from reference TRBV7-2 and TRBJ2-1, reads GAGVSQSPSNKVTEKGKDVELRCDPISGHTALYWYRQSLGQGLEFLIYFQGNSAPDKSGLPSDRFSAERTGGSVSTLTIQRTQQEDSAVYLCASSLGGLVIREQFFGPGTRLTVL.

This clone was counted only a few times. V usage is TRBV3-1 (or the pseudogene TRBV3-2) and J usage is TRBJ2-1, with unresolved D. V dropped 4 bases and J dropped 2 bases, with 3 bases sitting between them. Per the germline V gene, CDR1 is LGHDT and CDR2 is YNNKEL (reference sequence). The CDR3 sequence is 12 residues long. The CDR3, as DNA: TGTGCCAGCAGCCTAGCCTACAATGAGCAGTTCTTC. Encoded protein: CASSLAYNEQFF.

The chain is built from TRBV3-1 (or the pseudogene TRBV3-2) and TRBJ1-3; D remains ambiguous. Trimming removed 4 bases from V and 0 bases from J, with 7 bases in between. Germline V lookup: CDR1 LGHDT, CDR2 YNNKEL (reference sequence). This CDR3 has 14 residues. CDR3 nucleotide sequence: TGTGCCAGCAGCCTTACAGACTCTGGAAACACCATATATTTT. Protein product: CASSLTDSGNTIYF.